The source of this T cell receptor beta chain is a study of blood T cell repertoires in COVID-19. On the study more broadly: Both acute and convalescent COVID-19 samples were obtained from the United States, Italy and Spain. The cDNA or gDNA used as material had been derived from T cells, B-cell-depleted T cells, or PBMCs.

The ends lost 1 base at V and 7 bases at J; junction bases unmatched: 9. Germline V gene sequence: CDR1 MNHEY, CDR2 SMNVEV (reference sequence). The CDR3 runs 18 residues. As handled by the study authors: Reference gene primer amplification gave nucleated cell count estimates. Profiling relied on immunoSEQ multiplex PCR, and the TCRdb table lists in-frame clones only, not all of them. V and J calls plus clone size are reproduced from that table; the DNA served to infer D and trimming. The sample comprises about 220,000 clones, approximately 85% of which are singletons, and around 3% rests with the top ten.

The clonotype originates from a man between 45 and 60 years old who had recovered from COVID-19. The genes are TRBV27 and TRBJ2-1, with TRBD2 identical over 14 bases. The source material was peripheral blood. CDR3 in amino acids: CASSLYGEGLAGVNEQFF. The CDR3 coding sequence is TGTGCCAGCAGTTTATATGGGGAGGGACTAGCGGGAGTGAATGAGCAGTTCTTC.